The source of this T cell receptor beta chain is a study of cytotoxic CD8 clonotypes in ibrutinib-treated CLL (dated by TCRdb to about 2021). Notes on the research overall: The cohort included roughly 15 treatment-naive and about a dozen relapsed/refractory patients; around 18 were IGHV unmutated. Partial responses were observed in roughly 24 patients and complete responses in 2; after a median follow-up of 68 months, remission was maintained in approximately 14 patients and progression was observed in approximately 12. Samples at response were collected after a median of about twelve months of treatment, with a range of about 6 to 40 months. On average, each sample yielded 255,043 productive templates and 80,000 to 95,000 productive rearrangements. Of the approximately 86 people in the trial, some 28 had longitudinal samples available. Cryopreserved peripheral blood mononuclear cells were obtained before treatment, at response, and at either sustained remission or disease progression. Every remission and progressive disease sample was obtained while ibrutinib was still being received by the patients. The full study reports these points: Clonality increased at ibrutinib response, stayed stable in sustained remission, and fell back toward baseline at progression. Sampling times were not matched between sustained-remission and progressing patients, and lymph node repertoires were not studied. At baseline, clonality was higher than in age-matched healthy donors and showed a strong correlation with circulating CD8+ T-cell counts. Public clonotypes were found to be uncommon and were observed to contract or remain stable during treatment; the increase in clonality was shown to reflect expansion of private clonotypes at ibrutinib response.

Details on this clone: No cognate antigen has been identified for it. Base-call qualities are not available, and no considerably larger clone is one nucleotide away. Additional DNA sequences in this sample encode the identical CDR3.

On a MiSeq, deep resolution sequencing aimed for a depth between 1 in 1 million and 1 in 200,000 T cells, with each clonotype covered around 9.2x on average. TCR beta libraries were generated with the immunoSEQ hsTCRB Kit. As for the authors' bioinformatics: ImmunoSEQ Data Assistant and ImmunoSEQ Analyzer were used for data analysis, and V, D and J genes were assigned according to IMGT definitions. Clonality, which ranges from 0 to 1, was calculated by subtracting the normalized Shannon entropy of productive rearrangement frequencies from one. Only overrepresented clonotypes making up at least 0.05% of each patient's repertoire were included in the public clonotype analysis. Fewer than 15 repertoires from age-matched healthy donors, obtained from immuneACCESS, served as clonality controls. TCRdb mirrors the immuneACCESS table, restricted to in-frame sequences. Some clones are absent from its copies; in checked studies, under half trace to an unresolved V gene, and the reason for the others is unknown. The V and J calls and clone size are taken from that table; D and trimming were inferred from the DNA. This sample lists 150,000 to 200,000 clones; around 70% were detected once. The ten largest clonotypes hold around 15% of the sample.

CDR1 and CDR2 are drawn from the germline V gene: MNHEY, SVGAGI. Reading from cysteine to phenylalanine, the CDR3 counts 13 amino acids. The kept DNA is CDR3 alone, 39 bases in frame from the first base. V is cut by 5 bases and J by 2 bases, and the space between the germline ends is 7 bases. According to the study, the label for this sample's time point signals: approximately 2 years on ibrutinib. For TCR beta library preparation, roughly 2 micrograms of genomic DNA were extracted from the cryopreserved PBMCs. High-throughput TCR beta sequencing was performed on longitudinal blood samples from CLL patients receiving ibrutinib monotherapy. Patients were enrolled in a phase 2 open-label single-center ibrutinib monotherapy trial.

Recombination joined TRBV6-5 with TRBJ1-5, with TRBD1 tentatively as D gene (6 bases match). This receptor was obtained from a human donor with chronic lymphocytic leukemia. This specimen was PBMCs, taken after 24 months of ibrutinib treatment. The CDR3 protein: CASSRTGNQPQHF. The DNA sequence is TGTGCCAGCAGTAGGACAGGCAATCAGCCCCAGCATTTT.